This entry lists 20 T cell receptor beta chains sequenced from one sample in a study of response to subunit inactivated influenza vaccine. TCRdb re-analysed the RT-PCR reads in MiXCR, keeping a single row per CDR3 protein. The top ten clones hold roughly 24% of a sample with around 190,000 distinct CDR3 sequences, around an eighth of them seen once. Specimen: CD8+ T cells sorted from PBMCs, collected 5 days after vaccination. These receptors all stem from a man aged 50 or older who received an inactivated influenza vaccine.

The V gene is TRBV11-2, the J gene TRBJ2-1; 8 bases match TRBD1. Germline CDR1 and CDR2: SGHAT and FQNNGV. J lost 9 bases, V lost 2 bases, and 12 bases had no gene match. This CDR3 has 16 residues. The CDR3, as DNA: TGTGCCAGCAGCTTAAGGTCTGGGGGGACAGGTTTTGAGCAGTTCTTC. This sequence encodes CASSLRSGGTGFEQFF.

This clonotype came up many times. CDR3 DNA: TGTGCCAGCAGCTTAGGGGACTACCTCTACACAGATACGCAGTATTTT. Translating gives CASSLGDYLYTDTQYF. The chain has TRBV7-2 and TRBJ2-3; the match to TRBD2 covers 7 bases. V was pared by 1 base and J by 2 bases, with 6 bases of the junction left unmatched. Germline CDR1 SGHTA, CDR2 FQGNSA. The CDR3 is made up of 16 amino acids. The whole variable domain, filled in from reference TRBV7-2 and TRBJ2-3, reads GAGVSQSPSNKVTEKGKDVELRCDPISGHTALYWYRQSLGQGLEFLIYFQGNSAPDKSGLPSDRFSAERTGGSVSTLTIQRTQQEDSAVYLCASSLGDYLYTDTQYFGPGTRLTVL.

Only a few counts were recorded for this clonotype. The CDR3 reads CASSLTPTGTYEQYF. The CDR3 DNA reads TGTGCCAGCAGTCTTACCCCCACAGGAACCTACGAGCAGTACTTC. The J gene is TRBJ2-7, the V gene TRBV27; tentative D call: TRBD1 (5 bases). Trimming cost V 5 bases and J 2 bases, with 16 bases left between them. Germline V CDR1 and CDR2: MNHEY, SMNVEV (reference sequence). The CDR3 contains 15 residues.

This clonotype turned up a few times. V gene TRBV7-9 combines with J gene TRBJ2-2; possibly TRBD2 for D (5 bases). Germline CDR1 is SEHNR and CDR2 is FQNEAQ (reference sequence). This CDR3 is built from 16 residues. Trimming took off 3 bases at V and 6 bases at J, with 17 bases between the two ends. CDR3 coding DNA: TGTGCCAGCAGCTTTGGGCACCAGGTAGCGTCCGGGGAGCTGTTTTTT. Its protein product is CASSFGHQVASGELFF. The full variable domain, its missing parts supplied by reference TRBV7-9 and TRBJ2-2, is DTGVSQNPRHKITKRGQNVTFRCDPISEHNRLYWYRQTLGQGPEFLTYFQNEAQLEKSRLLSDRFSAERPKGSFSTLEIQRTEQGDSAMYLCASSFGHQVASGELFFGEGSRLTVL.

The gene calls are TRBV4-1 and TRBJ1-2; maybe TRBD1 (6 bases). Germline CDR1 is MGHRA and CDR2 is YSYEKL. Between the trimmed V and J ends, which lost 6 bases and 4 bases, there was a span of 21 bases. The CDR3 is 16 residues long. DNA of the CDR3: TGCGCCAGCAGTCCGAAGGGGCAGGGGACCCCCTATGGCTACACCTTC. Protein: CASSPKGQGTPYGYTF.

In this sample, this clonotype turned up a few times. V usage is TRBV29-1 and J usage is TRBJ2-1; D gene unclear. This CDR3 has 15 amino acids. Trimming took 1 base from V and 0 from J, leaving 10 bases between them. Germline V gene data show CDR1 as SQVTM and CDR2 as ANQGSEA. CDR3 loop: CSVEGTASSYNEQFF. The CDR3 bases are TGCAGCGTTGAAGGGACGGCGAGCTCCTACAATGAGCAGTTCTTC.

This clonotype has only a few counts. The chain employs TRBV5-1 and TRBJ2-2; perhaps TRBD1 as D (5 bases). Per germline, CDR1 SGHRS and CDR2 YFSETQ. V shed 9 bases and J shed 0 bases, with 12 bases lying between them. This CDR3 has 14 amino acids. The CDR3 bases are TGCGCCACCCCGACAGAAACGAACACCGGGGAGCTGTTTTTT. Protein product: CATPTETNTGELFF.

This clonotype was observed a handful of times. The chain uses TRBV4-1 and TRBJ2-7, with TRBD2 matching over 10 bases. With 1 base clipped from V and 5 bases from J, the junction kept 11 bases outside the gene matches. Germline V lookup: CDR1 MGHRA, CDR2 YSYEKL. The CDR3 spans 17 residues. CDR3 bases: TGCGCCAGCAGCCAAGTGGGGTTACAGCGGGGGGGCAACGAGCAGTACTTC. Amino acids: CASSQVGLQRGGNEQYF.

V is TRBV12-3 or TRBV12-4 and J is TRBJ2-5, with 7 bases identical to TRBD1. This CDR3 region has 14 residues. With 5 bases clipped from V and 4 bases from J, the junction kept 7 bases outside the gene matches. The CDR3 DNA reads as TGTGCCAGCAGTGCTAGGGGGCTCCTAGAGACCCAGTACTTC. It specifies CASSARGLLETQYF.

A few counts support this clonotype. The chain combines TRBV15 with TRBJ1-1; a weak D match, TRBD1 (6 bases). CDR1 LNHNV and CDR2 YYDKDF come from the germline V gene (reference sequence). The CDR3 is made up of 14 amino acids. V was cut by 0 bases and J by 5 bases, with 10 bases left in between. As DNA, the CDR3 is TGTGCCACCAGCAGAGAAGGCAGGGGAACTGAAGCTTTCTTT. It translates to CATSREGRGTEAFF.

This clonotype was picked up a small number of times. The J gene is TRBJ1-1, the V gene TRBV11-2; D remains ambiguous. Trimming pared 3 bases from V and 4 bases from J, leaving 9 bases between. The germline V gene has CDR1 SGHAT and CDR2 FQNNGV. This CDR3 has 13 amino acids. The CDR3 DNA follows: TGTGCCAGCAGCTTGGGCATTACCACTGAAGCTTTCTTT. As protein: CASSLGITTEAFF.

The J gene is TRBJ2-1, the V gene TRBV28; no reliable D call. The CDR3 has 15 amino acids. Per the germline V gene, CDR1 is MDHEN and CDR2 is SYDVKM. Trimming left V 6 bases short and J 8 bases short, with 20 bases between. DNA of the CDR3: TGTGCCAGCAGCGTGACAAGGACCCTGGTCGATGAGCAGTTCTTC. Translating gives CASSVTRTLVDEQFF.

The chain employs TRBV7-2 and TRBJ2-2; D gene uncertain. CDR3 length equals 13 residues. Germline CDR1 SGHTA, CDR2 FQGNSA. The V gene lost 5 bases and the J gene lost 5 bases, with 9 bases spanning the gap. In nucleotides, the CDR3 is TGTGCCAGCAGCCCGTATACGACCGGGGAGCTGTTTTTT. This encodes CASSPYTTGELFF.

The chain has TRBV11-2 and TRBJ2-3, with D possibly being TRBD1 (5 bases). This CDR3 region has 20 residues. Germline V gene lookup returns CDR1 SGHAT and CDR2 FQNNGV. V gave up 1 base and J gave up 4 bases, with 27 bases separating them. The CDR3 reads CASSLVSAPKWGSKADTQYF. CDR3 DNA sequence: TGTGCCAGCAGCTTAGTTTCTGCACCCAAGTGGGGCAGTAAGGCAGATACGCAGTATTTT.

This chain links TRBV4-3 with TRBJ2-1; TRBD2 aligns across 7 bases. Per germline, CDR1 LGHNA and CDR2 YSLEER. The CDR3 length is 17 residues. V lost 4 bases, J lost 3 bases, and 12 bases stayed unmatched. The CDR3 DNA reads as TGCGCCAGCAGCCCGGGGGTGATCGGGAGGCTCTACAATGAGCAGTTCTTC. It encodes CASSPGVIGRLYNEQFF.

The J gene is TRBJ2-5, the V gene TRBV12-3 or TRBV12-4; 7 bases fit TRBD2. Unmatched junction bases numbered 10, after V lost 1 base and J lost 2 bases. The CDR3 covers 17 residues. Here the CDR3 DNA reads TGTGCCAGCAGTTTAGGTATCGAACTGGGAGGGCAAGAGACCCAGTACTTC. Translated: CASSLGIELGGQETQYF.

CDR3 sequence: CASSYAAGSYEQYF. CDR3 bases: TGTGCCAGCAGTTACGCAGCGGGGTCCTACGAGCAGTACTTC. The rearrangement uses TRBV6-5 and TRBJ2-7, with 7 bases aligning to TRBD2. Unmatched junction bases numbered 2, after V lost 2 bases and J lost 1 base. The germline CDR1 and CDR2 sequences are MNHEY and SVGAGI. This CDR3 is 14 amino acids long.

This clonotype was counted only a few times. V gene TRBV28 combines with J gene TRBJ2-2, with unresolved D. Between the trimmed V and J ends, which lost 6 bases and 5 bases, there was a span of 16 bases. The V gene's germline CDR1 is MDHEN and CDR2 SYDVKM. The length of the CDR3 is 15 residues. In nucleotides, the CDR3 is TGTGCCAGCAGACCTCCCGGAAGGCGGACCGGGGAGCTGTTTTTT. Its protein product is CASRPPGRRTGELFF.

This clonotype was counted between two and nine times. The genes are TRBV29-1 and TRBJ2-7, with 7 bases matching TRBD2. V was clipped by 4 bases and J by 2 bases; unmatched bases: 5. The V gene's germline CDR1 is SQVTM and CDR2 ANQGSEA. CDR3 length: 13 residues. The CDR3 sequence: CSVAAGETYEQYF. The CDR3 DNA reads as TGCAGCGTTGCTGCGGGAGAGACCTACGAGCAGTACTTC.

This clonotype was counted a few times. The CDR3 loop is CATSRVFAGAGETQYF. For the CDR3, the DNA is TGTGCCACCAGCAGAGTCTTTGCGGGAGCCGGGGAGACCCAGTACTTC. The chain uses TRBV15 and TRBJ2-5, with TRBD2 matching over 7 bases. The V gene's germline CDR1 is LNHNV and CDR2 YYDKDF (reference sequence). The CDR3 contains 16 residues. Trimming at V came to 1 base and at J to 5 bases, leaving 10 bases not matched to a gene.